This TCR beta chain was captured by sequencing in a study of cytomegalovirus exposure and HLA in healthy donors. This table comes from immunoSEQ multiplex PCR, and its TCRdb copy is limited to in-frame clones, with some not included. This table has 180,000 or so clones, roughly 82% appearing once. As to this clone: Its antigen remains unidentified. A junction boundary mismatches the germline segment, possibly from a read error.

Study outcomes and limitations: Reports described diagnosis of cytomegalovirus status by the classifier as highly specific and sensitive. In vitro assays verified that three CMV-associated chains recognized CMV antigens specifically.

Germline assignment: CDR1 LNHDA and CDR2 SQIVND (reference sequence). The CDR3 is 15 amino acids. The material sequenced was PBMCs. The V call is TRBV19, the J call TRBJ2-3, with TRBD2 identical over 10 bases. The source is a woman aged 30 to 39 in good health and CMV-seropositive. CDR3 sequence: CASSIGLAGTDTQYF. The DNA for the CDR3 is TGTGCCAGTAGTATAGGACTAGCGGGCACCGATACGCAGTATTTT.